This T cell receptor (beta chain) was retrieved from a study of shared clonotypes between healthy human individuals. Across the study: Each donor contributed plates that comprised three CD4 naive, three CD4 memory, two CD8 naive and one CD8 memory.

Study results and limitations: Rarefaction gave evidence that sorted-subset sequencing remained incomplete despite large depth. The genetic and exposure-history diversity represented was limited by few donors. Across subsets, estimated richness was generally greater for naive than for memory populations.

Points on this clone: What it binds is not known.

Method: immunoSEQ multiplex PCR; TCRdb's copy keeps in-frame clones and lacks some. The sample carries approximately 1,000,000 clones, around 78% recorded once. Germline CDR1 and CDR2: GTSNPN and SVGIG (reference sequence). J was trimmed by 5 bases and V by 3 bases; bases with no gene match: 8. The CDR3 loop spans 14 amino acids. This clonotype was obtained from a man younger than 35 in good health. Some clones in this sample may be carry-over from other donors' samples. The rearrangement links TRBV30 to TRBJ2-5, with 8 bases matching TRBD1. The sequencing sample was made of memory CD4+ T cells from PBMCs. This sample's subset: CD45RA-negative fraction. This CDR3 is CAWRKQGAGETQYF. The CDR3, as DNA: TGTGCCTGGAGGAAGCAGGGGGCTGGGGAGACCCAGTACTTC.